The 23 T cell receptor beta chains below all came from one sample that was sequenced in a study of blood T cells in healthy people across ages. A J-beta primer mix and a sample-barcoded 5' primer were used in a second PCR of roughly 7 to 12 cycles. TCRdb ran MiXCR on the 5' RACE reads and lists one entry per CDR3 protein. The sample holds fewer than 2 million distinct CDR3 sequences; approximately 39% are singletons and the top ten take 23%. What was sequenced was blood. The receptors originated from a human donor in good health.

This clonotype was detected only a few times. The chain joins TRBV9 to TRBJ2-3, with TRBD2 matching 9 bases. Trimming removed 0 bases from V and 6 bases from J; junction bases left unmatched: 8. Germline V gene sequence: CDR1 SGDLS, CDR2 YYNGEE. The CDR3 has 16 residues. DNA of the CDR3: TGTGCCAGCAGCGTAGATAGCGGGGGTCGATGGGATACGCAGTATTTT. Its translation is CASSVDSGGRWDTQYF.

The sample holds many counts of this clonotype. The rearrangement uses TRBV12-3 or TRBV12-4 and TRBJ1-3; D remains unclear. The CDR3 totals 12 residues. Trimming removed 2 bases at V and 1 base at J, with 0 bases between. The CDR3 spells CASSLSGNTIYF. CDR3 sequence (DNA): TGTGCCAGCAGTTTATCTGGAAACACCATATATTTT.

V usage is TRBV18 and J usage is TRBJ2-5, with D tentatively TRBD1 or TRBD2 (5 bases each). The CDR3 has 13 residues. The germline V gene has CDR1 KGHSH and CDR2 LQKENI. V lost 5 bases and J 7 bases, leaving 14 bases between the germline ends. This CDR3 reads CASSIGTDGTQYF. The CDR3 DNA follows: TGTGCCAGCTCAATTGGGACGGACGGGACCCAGTACTTC.

The DNA for the CDR3 is TGTGCCAGCAGGGAGCGGGCGAGCTCCTACAATGAGCAGTTCTTC. Translation: CASRERASSYNEQFF. The rearrangement uses TRBV6-4 and TRBJ2-1; D possibly corresponds to TRBD2 (6 bases). CDR1 and CDR2 from the germline V gene are MRHNA and SNTAGT. There are 15 residues in the CDR3. The V gene lost 6 bases and the J gene lost 0 bases, with 12 bases spanning the gap.

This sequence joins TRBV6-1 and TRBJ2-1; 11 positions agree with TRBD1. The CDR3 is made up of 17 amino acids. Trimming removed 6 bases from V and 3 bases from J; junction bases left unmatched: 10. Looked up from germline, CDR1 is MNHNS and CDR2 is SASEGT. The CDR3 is CASSTKRTGGNYNEQFF. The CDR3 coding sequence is TGTGCCAGCAGCACAAAAAGGACAGGGGGCAACTACAATGAGCAGTTCTTC.

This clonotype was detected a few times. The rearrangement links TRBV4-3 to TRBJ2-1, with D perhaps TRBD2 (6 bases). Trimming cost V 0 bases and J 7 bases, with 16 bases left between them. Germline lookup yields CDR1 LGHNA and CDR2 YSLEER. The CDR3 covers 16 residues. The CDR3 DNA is TGCGCCAGCAGCCAAGATAGACTAGAGGTAGGGAATGAGCAGTTCTTC. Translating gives CASSQDRLEVGNEQFF.

The CDR3: CASSYSGRVGNEQFF. The CDR3 DNA reads TGTGCCAGCAGTTACTCTGGCCGGGTAGGCAATGAGCAGTTCTTC. This chain links TRBV6-5 with TRBJ2-1; D call uncertain. Germline assignment: CDR1 MNHEY and CDR2 SVGAGI. This CDR3 is 15 amino acids long. V was clipped by 0 bases and J by 6 bases, with 12 bases between them.

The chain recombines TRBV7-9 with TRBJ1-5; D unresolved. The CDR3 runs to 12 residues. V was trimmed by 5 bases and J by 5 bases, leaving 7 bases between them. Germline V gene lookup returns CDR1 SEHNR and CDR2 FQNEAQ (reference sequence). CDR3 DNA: TGTGCCAGCAGCCGGTTGGATCAGCCCCAGCATTTT. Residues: CASSRLDQPQHF.

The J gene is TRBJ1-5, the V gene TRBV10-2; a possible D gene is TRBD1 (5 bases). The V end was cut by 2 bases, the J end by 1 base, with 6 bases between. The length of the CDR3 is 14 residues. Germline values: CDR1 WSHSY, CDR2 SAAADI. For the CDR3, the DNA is TGCGCCAGCAGTGAGCGGGGCAGCAATCAGCCCCAGCATTTT. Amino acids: CASSERGSNQPQHF.

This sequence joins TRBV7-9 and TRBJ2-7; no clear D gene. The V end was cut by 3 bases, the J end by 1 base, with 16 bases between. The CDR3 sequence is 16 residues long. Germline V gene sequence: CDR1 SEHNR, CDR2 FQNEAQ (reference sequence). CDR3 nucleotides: TGTGCCAGCAGCTTGTCTGGCGACGGTCTATCCTACGAGCAGTACTTC. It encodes CASSLSGDGLSYEQYF.

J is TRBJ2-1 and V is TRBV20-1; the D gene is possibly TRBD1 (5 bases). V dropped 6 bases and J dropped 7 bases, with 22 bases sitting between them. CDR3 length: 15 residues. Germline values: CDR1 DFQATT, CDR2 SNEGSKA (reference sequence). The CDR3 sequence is CSATDMRQSRNEQFF. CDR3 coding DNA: TGCAGTGCCACGGATATGAGACAGAGTAGGAATGAGCAGTTCTTC.

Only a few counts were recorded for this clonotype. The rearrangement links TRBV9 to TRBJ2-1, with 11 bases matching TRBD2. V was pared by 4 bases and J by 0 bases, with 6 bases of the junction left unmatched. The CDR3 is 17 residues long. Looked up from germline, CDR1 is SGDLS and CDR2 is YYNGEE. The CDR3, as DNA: TGTGCCAGCAGCCCCCTAGCGGGAGGAATCTCCTACAATGAGCAGTTCTTC. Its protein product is CASSPLAGGISYNEQFF.

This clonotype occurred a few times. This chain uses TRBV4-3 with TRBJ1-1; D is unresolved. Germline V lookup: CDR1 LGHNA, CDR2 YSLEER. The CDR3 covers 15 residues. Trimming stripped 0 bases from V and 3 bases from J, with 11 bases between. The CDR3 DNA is TGCGCCAGCAGCCAAGATTTACGGGTGGACACTGAAGCTTTCTTT. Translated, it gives CASSQDLRVDTEAFF.

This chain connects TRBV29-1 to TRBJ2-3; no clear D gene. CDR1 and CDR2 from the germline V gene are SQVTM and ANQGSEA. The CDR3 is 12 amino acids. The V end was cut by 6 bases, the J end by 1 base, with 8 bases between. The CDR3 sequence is CSVAVGTDTQYF. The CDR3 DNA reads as TGCAGCGTAGCCGTAGGCACAGATACGCAGTATTTT.

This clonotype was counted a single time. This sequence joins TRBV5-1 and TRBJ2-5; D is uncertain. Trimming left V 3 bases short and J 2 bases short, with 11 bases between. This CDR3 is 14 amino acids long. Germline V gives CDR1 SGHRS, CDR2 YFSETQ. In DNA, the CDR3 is TGCGCCAGCAGCTCCCACAGAGAGCAAGAGACCCAGTACTTC. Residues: CASSSHREQETQYF.

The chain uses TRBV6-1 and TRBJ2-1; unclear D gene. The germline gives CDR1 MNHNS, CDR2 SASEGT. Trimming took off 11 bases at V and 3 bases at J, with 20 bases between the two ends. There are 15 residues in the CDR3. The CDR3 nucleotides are TGTGCCGTCATCCCTCACTACGTAGGCTACAATGAGCAGTTCTTC. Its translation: CAVIPHYVGYNEQFF.

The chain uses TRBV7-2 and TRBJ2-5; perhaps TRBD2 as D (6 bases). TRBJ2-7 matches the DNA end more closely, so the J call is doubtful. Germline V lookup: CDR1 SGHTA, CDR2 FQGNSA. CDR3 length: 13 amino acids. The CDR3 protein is CASSLAEGGEQYF. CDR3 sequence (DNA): TGTGCCAGCAGCTTAGCGGAGGGTGGCGAGCAGTACTTC.

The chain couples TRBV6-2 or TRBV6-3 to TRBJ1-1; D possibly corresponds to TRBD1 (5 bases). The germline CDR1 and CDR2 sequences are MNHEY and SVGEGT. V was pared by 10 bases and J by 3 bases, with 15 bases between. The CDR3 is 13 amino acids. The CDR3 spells CAIQLETDTEAFF. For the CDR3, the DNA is TGTGCCATCCAGCTGGAGACAGACACTGAAGCTTTCTTT.

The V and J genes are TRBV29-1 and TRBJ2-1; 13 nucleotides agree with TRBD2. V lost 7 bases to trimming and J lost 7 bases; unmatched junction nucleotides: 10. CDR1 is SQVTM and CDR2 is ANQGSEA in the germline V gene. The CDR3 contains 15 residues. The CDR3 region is CSARSTSGGWNEQFF. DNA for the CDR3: TGCAGCGCTCGTTCGACTAGCGGGGGGTGGAATGAGCAGTTCTTC.

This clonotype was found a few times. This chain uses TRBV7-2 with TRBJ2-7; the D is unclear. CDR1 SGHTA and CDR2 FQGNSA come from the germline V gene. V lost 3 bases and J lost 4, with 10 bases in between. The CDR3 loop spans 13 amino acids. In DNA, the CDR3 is TGTGCCAGCAGCTTTCCATCTGCTTACGAGCAGTACTTC. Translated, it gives CASSFPSAYEQYF. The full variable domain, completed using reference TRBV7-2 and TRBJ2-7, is GAGVSQSPSNKVTEKGKDVELRCDPISGHTALYWYRQSLGQGLEFLIYFQGNSAPDKSGLPSDRFSAERTGGSVSTLTIQRTQQEDSAVYLCASSFPSAYEQYFGPGTRLTVT.

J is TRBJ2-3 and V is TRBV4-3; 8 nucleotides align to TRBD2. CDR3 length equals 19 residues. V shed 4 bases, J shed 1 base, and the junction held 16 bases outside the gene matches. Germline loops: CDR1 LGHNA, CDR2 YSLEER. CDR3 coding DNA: TGCGCCAGCAGCCGCCGAGCAGGTCAGCTAGCGGGTCGCACAGATACGCAGTATTTT. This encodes CASSRRAGQLAGRTDTQYF.

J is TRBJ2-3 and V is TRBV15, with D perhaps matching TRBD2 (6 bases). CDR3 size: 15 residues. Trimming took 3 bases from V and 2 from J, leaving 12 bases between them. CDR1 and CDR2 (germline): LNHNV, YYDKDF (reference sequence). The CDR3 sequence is CATSSSAGNTDTQYF. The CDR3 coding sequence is TGTGCCACCAGCAGCTCGGCGGGGAACACAGATACGCAGTATTTT.

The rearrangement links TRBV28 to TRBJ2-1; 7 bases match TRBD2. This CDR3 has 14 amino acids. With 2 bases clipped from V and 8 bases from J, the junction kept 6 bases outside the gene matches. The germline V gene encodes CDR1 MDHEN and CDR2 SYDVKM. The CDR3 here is CASSLGAGRDEQFF. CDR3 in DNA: TGTGCCAGCAGTTTAGGTGCAGGGAGGGATGAGCAGTTCTTC.